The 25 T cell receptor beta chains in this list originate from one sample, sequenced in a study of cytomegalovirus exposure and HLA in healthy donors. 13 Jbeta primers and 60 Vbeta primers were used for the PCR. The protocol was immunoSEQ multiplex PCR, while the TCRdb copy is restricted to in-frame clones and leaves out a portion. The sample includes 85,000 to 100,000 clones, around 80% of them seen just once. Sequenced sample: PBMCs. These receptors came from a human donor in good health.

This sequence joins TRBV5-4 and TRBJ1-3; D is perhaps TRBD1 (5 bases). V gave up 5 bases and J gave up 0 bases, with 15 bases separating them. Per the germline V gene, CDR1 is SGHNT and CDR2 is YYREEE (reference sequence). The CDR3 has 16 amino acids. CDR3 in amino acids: CASSVGLMSSGNTIYF. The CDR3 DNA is TGTGCCAGCAGTGTGGGACTGATGAGCTCTGGAAACACCATATATTTT.

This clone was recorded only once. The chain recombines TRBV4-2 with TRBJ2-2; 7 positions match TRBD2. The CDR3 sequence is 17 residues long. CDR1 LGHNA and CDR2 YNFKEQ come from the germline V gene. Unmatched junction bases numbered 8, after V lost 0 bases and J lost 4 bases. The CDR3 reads CASSQDIGGIRTGELFF. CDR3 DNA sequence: TGTGCCAGCAGCCAAGATATCGGGGGGATCCGCACCGGGGAGCTGTTTTTT.

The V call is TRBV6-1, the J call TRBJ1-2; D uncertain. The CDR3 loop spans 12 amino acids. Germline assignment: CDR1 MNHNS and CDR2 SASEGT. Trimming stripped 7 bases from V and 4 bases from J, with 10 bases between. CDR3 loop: CASISPGYGYTF. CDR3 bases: TGTGCCAGCATCTCACCCGGCTATGGCTACACCTTC.

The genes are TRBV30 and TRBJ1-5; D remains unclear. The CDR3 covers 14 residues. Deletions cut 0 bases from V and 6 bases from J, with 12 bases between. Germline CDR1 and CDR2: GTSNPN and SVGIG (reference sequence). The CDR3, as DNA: TGTGCCTGGAGTGTTATACAAACGGGTCAGCCCCAGCATTTT. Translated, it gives CAWSVIQTGQPQHF.

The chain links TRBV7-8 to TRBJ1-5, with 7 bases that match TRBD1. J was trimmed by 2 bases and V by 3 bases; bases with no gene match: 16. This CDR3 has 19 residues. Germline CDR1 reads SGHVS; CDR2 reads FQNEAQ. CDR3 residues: CASSLSEYITGDGNQPQHF. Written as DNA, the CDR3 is TGTGCCAGCAGCTTGTCCGAATACATAACAGGGGACGGCAATCAGCCCCAGCATTTT.

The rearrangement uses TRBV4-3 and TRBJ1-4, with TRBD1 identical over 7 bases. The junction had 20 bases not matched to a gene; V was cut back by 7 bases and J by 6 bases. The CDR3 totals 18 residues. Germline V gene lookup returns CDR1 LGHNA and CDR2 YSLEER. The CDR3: CASTPSYKAFDRDEKLFF. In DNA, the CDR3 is TGCGCCAGCACACCAAGTTATAAGGCTTTCGACAGGGATGAAAAACTGTTTTTT.

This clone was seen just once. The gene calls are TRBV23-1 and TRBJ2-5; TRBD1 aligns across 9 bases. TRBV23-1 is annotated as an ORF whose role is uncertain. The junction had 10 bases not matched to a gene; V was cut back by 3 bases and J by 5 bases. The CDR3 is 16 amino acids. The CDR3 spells CASSHLPGQGTETQYF. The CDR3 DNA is TGCGCCAGCAGTCATTTACCGGGACAGGGAACGGAGACCCAGTACTTC.

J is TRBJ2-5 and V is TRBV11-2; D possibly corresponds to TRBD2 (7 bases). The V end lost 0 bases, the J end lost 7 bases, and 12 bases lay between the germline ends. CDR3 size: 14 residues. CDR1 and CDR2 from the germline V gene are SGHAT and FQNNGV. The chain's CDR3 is CASSLEGGLGTQYF. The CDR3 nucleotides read TGTGCCAGCAGCTTAGAGGGGGGGCTGGGGACCCAGTACTTC.

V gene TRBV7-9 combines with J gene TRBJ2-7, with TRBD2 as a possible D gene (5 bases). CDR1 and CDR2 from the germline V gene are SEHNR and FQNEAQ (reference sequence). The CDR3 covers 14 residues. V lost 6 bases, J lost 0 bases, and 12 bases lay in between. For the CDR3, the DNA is TGTGCCAGCAGTCTGTCAGCGGCCTCCTACGAGCAGTACTTC. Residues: CASSLSAASYEQYF. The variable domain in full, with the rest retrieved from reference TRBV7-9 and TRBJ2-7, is DTGVSQNPRHKITKRGQNVTFRCDPISEHNRLYWYRQTLGQGPEFLTYFQNEAQLEKSRLLSDRFSAERPKGSFSTLEIQRTEQGDSAMYLCASSLSAASYEQYFGPGTRLTVT.

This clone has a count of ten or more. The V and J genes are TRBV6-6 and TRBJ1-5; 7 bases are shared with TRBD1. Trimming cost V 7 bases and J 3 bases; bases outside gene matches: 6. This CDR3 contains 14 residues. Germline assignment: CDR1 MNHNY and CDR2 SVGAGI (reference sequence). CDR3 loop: CASKNGQANQPQHF. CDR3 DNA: TGTGCCAGCAAGAACGGACAGGCCAATCAGCCCCAGCATTTT.

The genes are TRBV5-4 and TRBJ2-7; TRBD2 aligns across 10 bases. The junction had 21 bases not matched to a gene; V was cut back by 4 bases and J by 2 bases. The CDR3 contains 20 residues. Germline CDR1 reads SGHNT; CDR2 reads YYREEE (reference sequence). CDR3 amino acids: CASSLLTPPLAGALPYEQYF. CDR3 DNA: TGTGCCAGCAGCCTACTGACCCCCCCGCTAGCGGGGGCCTTGCCCTACGAGCAGTACTTC.

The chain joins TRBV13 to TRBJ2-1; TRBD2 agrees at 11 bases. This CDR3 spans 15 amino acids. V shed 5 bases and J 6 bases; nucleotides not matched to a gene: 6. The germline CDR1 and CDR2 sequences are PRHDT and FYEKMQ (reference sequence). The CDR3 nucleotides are TGTGCCAGCAGCCTGGGACTAGCGGTTAGCAATGAGCAGTTCTTC. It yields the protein CASSLGLAVSNEQFF.

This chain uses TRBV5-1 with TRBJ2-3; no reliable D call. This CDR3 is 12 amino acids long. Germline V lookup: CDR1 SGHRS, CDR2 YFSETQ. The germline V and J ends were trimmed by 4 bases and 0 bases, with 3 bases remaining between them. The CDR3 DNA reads TGCGCCAGCAGCATAAGCACAGATACGCAGTATTTT. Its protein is CASSISTDTQYF.

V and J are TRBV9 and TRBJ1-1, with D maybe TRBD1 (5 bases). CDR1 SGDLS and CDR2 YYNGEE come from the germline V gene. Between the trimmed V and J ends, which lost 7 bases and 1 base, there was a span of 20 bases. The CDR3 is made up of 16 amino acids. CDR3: CASSTAGGGTNTEAFF. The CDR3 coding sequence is TGTGCCAGCTCAACCGCGGGCGGGGGGACGAACACTGAAGCTTTCTTT.

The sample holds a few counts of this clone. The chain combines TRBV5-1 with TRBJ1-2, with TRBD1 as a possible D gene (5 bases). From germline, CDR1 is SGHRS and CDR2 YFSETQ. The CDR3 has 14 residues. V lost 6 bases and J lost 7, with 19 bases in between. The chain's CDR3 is CASKIQNSQGGYTF. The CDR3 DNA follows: TGCGCCAGCAAGATACAAAACTCGCAGGGTGGCTACACCTTC.

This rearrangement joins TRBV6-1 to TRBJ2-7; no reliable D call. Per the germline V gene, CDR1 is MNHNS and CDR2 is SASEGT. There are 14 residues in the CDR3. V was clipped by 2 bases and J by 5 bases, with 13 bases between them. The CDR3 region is CASSELVFPNEQYF. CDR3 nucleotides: TGTGCCAGCAGTGAATTGGTCTTCCCTAACGAGCAGTACTTC.

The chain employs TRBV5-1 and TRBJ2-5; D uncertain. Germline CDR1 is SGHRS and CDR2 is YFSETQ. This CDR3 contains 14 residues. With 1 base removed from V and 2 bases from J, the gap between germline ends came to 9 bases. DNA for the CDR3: TGCGCCAGCAGCTTGAACACAGCTCAAGAGACCCAGTACTTC. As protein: CASSLNTAQETQYF.

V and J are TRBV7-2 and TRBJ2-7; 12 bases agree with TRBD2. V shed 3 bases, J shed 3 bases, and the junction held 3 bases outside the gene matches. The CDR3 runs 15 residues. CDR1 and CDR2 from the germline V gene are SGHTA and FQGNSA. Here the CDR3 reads CASSFLLAGGYEQYF. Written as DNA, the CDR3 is TGTGCCAGCAGCTTCTTACTAGCGGGAGGCTACGAGCAGTACTTC.

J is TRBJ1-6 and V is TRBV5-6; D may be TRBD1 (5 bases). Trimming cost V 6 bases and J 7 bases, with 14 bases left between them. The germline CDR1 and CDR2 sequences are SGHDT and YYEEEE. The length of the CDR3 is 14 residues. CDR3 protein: CASKFLRGNSPLHF. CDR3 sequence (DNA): TGTGCCAGCAAATTTTTACGGGGGAATTCACCCCTCCACTTT.

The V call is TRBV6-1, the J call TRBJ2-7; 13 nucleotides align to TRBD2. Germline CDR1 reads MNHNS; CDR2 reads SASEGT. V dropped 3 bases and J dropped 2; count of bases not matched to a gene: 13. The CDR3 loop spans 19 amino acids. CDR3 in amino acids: CASSEIKGGGTSGTYEQYF. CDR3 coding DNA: TGTGCCAGCAGTGAGATAAAGGGCGGTGGGACTAGCGGGACCTACGAGCAGTACTTC.

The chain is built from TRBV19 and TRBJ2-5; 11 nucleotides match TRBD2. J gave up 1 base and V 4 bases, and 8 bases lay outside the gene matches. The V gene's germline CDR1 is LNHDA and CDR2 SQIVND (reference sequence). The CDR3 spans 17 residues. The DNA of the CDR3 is TGTGCCAGTAGTAAGCGACTAGCGGGGAAAACCCAAGAGACCCAGTACTTC. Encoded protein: CASSKRLAGKTQETQYF.

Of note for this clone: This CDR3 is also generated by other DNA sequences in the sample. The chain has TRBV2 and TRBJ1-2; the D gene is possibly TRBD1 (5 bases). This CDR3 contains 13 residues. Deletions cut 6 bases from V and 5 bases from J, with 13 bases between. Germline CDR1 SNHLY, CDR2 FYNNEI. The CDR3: CASRGEGYYGYTF. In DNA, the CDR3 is TGTGCCAGCAGAGGGGAAGGCTATTATGGCTACACCTTC.

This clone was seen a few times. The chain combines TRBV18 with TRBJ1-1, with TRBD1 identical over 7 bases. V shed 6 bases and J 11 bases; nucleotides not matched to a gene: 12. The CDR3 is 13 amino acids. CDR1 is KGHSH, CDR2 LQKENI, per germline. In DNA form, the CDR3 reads TGTGCCAGCTCCCCCGCGACAGGGAGAGTTGCTTTCTTT. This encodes CASSPATGRVAFF.

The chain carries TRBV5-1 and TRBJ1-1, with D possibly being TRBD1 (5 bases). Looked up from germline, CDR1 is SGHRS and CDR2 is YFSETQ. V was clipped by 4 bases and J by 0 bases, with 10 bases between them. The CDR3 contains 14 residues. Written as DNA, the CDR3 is TGCGCCAGCAGCATTGACAGCTTGAACACTGAAGCTTTCTTT. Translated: CASSIDSLNTEAFF.

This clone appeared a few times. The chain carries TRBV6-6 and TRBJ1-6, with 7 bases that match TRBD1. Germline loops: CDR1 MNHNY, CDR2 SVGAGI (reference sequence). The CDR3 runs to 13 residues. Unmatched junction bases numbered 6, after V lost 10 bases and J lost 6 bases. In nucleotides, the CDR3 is TGTGCCACTTCACAGGGGCTTAATTCACCCCTCCACTTT. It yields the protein CATSQGLNSPLHF.